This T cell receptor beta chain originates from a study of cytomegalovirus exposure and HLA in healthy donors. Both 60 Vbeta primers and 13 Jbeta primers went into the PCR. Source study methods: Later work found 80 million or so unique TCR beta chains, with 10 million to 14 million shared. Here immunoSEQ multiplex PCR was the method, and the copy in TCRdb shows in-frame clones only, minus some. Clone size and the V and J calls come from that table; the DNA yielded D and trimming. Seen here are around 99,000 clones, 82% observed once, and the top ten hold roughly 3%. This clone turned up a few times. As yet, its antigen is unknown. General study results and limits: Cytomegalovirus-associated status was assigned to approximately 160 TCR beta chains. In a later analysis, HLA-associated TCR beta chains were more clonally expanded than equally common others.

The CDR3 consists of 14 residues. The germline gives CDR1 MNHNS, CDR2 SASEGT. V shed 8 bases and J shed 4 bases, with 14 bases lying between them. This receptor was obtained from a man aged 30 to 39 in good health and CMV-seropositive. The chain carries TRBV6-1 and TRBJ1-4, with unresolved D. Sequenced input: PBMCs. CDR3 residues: CASQAADYNEKLFF. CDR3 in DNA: TGTGCCAGCCAAGCGGCGGACTATAATGAAAAACTGTTTTTT.